These 26 T cell receptor beta chains share one sample of origin, sequenced in a study of T cells after yellow fever vaccination. TCRdb passed the 5' RACE reads through MiXCR, listing each CDR3 protein once. The table includes 60,000 to 75,000 distinct CDR3 sequences, about 6.5% detected once. The input for sequencing was CD8+ T cells sorted from PBMCs, taken about 49 days after the first yellow fever vaccination. These receptors all come from a man in his late teens or twenties who received the YFV17D yellow fever vaccine.

This clonotype has a handful of counts. V and J are TRBV12-3 or TRBV12-4 and TRBJ2-1, with D maybe TRBD1 (6 bases). V lost 3 bases, J lost 9 bases, and 9 bases lay in between. This CDR3 region has 12 residues. The CDR3, as DNA: TGTGCCAGCAGTTTTCCAGGGGCTGAGCAGTTCTTC. Its protein product is CASSFPGAEQFF.

This clonotype was detected many times. V is TRBV4-2 and J is TRBJ2-2, with D possibly TRBD2 on 6 matching bases. The germline V and J ends were trimmed by 7 bases and 1 base, with 13 bases remaining between them. CDR1 LGHNA and CDR2 YNFKEQ come from the germline V gene. This CDR3 has 15 amino acids. CDR3 nucleotides: TGTGCCAGCAAAAAAGTGGAGGGGAACACCGGGGAGCTGTTTTTT. It is translated as CASKKVEGNTGELFF.

In this sample, this clonotype turned up many times. The chain links TRBV4-1 to TRBJ1-6; D is perhaps TRBD1 (5 bases). Germline loops: CDR1 MGHRA, CDR2 YSYEKL. CDR3 length: 14 amino acids. V was pared by 0 bases and J by 8 bases, with 8 bases between. This chain's CDR3 is CASSQDRGYSPLHF. The DNA of the CDR3 is TGCGCCAGCAGCCAAGATCGGGGGTATTCACCCCTCCACTTT.

This clonotype was detected a few times. The rearrangement uses TRBV12-3 or TRBV12-4 and TRBJ2-3; D unresolved. V lost 2 bases to trimming and J lost 4 bases, with 10 bases between them. The CDR3 length is 14 residues. As DNA, the CDR3 is TGTGCCAGCAGTTTACTGGTGAGCGCAGATACGCAGTATTTT. This gives the protein CASSLLVSADTQYF.

This clonotype came up many times. The V gene is TRBV7-9, the J gene TRBJ2-1; 8 positions match TRBD2. The CDR3 extends over 15 amino acids. CDR1 is SEHNR and CDR2 is FQNEAQ in the germline V gene (reference sequence). J was trimmed by 8 bases and V by 3 bases; bases with no gene match: 9. DNA of the CDR3: TGTGCCAGCAGCTTCGCGGGGGGCCAGCTTTATGAGCAGTTCTTC. This codes for CASSFAGGQLYEQFF.

V usage is TRBV27 and J usage is TRBJ1-5, with a possible D match to TRBD1 (6 bases). The CDR3 spans 15 residues. Between the trimmed V and J ends, which lost 2 bases and 5 bases, there was a span of 13 bases. The germline V gene has CDR1 MNHEY and CDR2 SMNVEV (reference sequence). The DNA of the CDR3 is TGTGCCAGCAGTTTAGGGGGCAGCCCATATCAGCCCCAGCATTTT. Translation: CASSLGGSPYQPQHF.

This clonotype came up many times. The V gene is TRBV27, the J gene TRBJ2-1; the match to TRBD2 covers 12 bases. V was clipped by 8 bases and J by 5 bases; unmatched bases: 4. The germline V gene encodes CDR1 MNHEY and CDR2 SMNVEV (reference sequence). The CDR3 length is 14 residues. The CDR3 region is CASRLAGENNEQFF. The CDR3 nucleotides read TGTGCCAGCCGACTAGCGGGGGAGAACAATGAGCAGTTCTTC.

This clonotype has a count of ten or more. The chain combines TRBV4-3 with TRBJ2-2; 10 nucleotides align to TRBD1. The germline V gene has CDR1 LGHNA and CDR2 YSLEER. CDR3 length: 17 amino acids. V was pared by 2 bases and J by 5 bases, with 8 bases of the junction left unmatched. Written as DNA, the CDR3 is TGCGCCAGCAGCCAACGACGGGACAGGGGATTTACCGGGGAGCTGTTTTTT. Translation: CASSQRRDRGFTGELFF.

This clonotype was seen ten or more times. J is TRBJ2-7 and V is TRBV6-6; TRBD2 aligns across 10 bases. The CDR3 has 15 amino acids. The V gene's germline CDR1 is MNHNY and CDR2 SVGAGI (reference sequence). V trimming: 5 bases; J trimming: 1 base; junction bases outside the gene matches: 5. Written as DNA, the CDR3 is TGTGCCAGCAGTCCTAGCGGGGGTGGTTCCTACGAGCAGTACGTC. This sequence encodes CASSPSGGGSYEQYV.

This clonotype was counted between two and nine times. The gene calls are TRBV27 and TRBJ2-3; D is ambiguous. Per the germline V gene, CDR1 is MNHEY and CDR2 is SMNVEV (reference sequence). V shed 4 bases and J shed 6 bases, with 8 bases lying between them. This CDR3 has 12 residues. CDR3 coding DNA: TGTGCCAGCAGTTCCAGCGTGGATACGCAGTATTTT. Translating gives CASSSSVDTQYF.

The V and J genes are TRBV6-5 and TRBJ1-1, with D tentatively TRBD1 (5 bases). CDR3 length equals 17 residues. The germline CDR1 and CDR2 sequences are MNHEY and SVGAGI. The V and J ends lost 0 bases and 0 bases respectively, with 14 bases between them. The CDR3 region is CASSYSRDGGMNTEAFF. The CDR3 bases are TGTGCCAGCAGTTACTCGAGGGACGGGGGGATGAACACTGAAGCTTTCTTT.

In its sample, this clonotype was seen a few times. This chain connects TRBV6-2 or TRBV6-3 to TRBJ1-1; no reliable D call. V was shortened by 0 bases and J by 5 bases, with 4 bases between the two germline ends. CDR1 is MNHEY, CDR2 SVGEGT, per germline. The CDR3 has 12 residues. CDR3 bases: TGTGCCAGCAGTTACTCGATAACTGAAGCTTTCTTT. This gives the protein CASSYSITEAFF.

Of note for this clonotype: A much larger clone differs by one base, so this may be a read error. This chain connects TRBV6-2 or TRBV6-3 to TRBJ1-5, with TRBD1 as a possible D gene (6 bases). In germline, CDR1 is MNHEY, CDR2 SVGEGT. The CDR3 loop spans 14 amino acids. CDR3 sequence reads: CDSGFRGVNQPQHF. The CDR3, as DNA: TGTGACAGCGGATTCAGGGGTGTTAATCAGCCCCAGCATTTT.

This clonotype was observed many times. V usage is TRBV27 and J usage is TRBJ2-7; D gene unclear. CDR3 size: 14 residues. Per the germline V gene, CDR1 is MNHEY and CDR2 is SMNVEV (reference sequence). Trimming stripped 3 bases from V and 3 bases from J, with 12 bases between. The CDR3 DNA reads TGTGCCAGCAGTTTCTCCGCGGTACTCTACGAGCAGTACTTC. This codes for CASSFSAVLYEQYF.

This clonotype was seen a few times. The chain links TRBV20-1 to TRBJ2-5, with a weak D call TRBD2 (6 bases). Trimming removed 2 bases from V and 5 bases from J, with 21 bases in between. Germline loops: CDR1 DFQATT, CDR2 SNEGSKA (reference sequence). This CDR3 spans 16 amino acids. Written as DNA, the CDR3 is TGCAGTGCTAGAATCTGGGGGAGGCCGGCGGGGGAGACCCAGTACTTC. Translating gives CSARIWGRPAGETQYF.

The genes are TRBV6-1 and TRBJ1-1; D is ambiguous. The germline gives CDR1 MNHNS, CDR2 SASEGT. V dropped 2 bases and J dropped 7 bases, with 11 bases sitting between them. The CDR3 covers 13 residues. In DNA form, the CDR3 reads TGTGCCAGCAGTGAACCGGGAGGGATTGAAGCTTTCTTT. Encoded protein: CASSEPGGIEAFF.

This clonotype showed up many times. This chain uses TRBV11-2 with TRBJ2-7; no reliable D call. This CDR3 has 14 residues. With 3 bases removed from V and 3 bases from J, the gap between germline ends came to 12 bases. Germline lookup yields CDR1 SGHAT and CDR2 FQNNGV. In DNA form, the CDR3 reads TGTGCCAGCAGCTTGAGGCACCCTTTCTACGAGCAGTACGTC. As protein: CASSLRHPFYEQYV.

This clonotype was seen ten or more times. The V call is TRBV7-2, the J call TRBJ1-6; 8 bases are shared with TRBD1. Per the germline V gene, CDR1 is SGHTA and CDR2 is FQGNSA. V dropped 4 bases and J dropped 5; count of bases not matched to a gene: 4. The CDR3 consists of 15 residues. In nucleotides, the CDR3 is TGTGCCAGCAGCTGGGGACAGGCCGATAATTCACCCCTCCACTTT. Residues: CASSWGQADNSPLHF.

This clonotype has a handful of counts. The genes are TRBV4-1 and TRBJ1-3; possible D gene TRBD1, 6 bases. Trimming pared 0 bases from V and 3 bases from J, leaving 9 bases between. The CDR3 totals 15 residues. Germline-derived CDR1 and CDR2 are MGHRA and YSYEKL. CDR3 DNA sequence: TGCGCCAGCAGCCAAGAAATGACAGGTGGAAACACCATATATTTT. This translates into CASSQEMTGGNTIYF.

This chain joins TRBV4-1 and TRBJ2-5, with 9 bases aligning to TRBD1. This CDR3 is 15 amino acids long. V gave up 2 bases and J gave up 3 bases; unmatched junction bases: 4. Germline lookup yields CDR1 MGHRA and CDR2 YSYEKL. The CDR3 DNA is TGCGCCAGCAGCCAATTGGGACAGGGAAAAGAGACCCAGTACTTC. This gives the protein CASSQLGQGKETQYF.

This clonotype came up many times. The chain is built from TRBV29-1 and TRBJ1-1, with 7 positions matching TRBD1. This CDR3 is 12 amino acids long. In germline, CDR1 is SQVTM, CDR2 ANQGSEA. V was pared by 7 bases and J by 2 bases, with 4 bases of the junction left unmatched. The CDR3 coding sequence is TGCAGCGCCCCAGGGGGAAACACTGAAGCTTTCTTT. This gives the protein CSAPGGNTEAFF.

This clonotype was observed a handful of times. The DNA for the CDR3 is TGCGCCAGCAGCCACCCTTGGGGGGGGAACACTGAAGCTTTCTTT. Its protein product is CASSHPWGGNTEAFF. The chain links TRBV4-1 to TRBJ1-1, with a tentative D call TRBD1 (5 bases). The CDR3 is made up of 15 amino acids. Per germline, CDR1 MGHRA and CDR2 YSYEKL. V was pared by 3 bases and J by 1 base, with 12 bases between.

The chain couples TRBV7-8 to TRBJ2-2, with D possibly TRBD1 on 5 matching bases. Germline-derived CDR1 and CDR2 are SGHVS and FQNEAQ. This CDR3 is 15 amino acids long. Trimming cost V 8 bases and J 5 bases, with 18 bases left between them. CDR3 bases: TGTGCCAGCGACCCTCAGGGTATAGGGACCGGGGAGCTGTTTTTT. It encodes CASDPQGIGTGELFF.

This clonotype was detected a few times. The CDR3 DNA reads as TGTGCCAGCAGCCTCGACAGGGTAATGTTTTCGGACGAGCAGTACGTC. It codes for CASSLDRVMFSDEQYV. V gene TRBV5-5 combines with J gene TRBJ2-7; 7 bases are shared with TRBD1. This CDR3 has 16 amino acids. Germline V gives CDR1 SGHKS, CDR2 YYEKEE (reference sequence). V shed 4 bases, J shed 5 bases, and the junction held 15 bases outside the gene matches.

This sequence joins TRBV4-3 and TRBJ1-2; 7 bases agree with TRBD1. J was trimmed by 4 bases and V by 3 bases; bases with no gene match: 17. In germline, CDR1 is LGHNA, CDR2 YSLEER. The CDR3 is 18 residues long. DNA for the CDR3: TGCGCCAGCAGCCAGGAAAAGCGGGGAGGGGGCGCGTTCTATGGCTACACCTTC. Protein sequence: CASSQEKRGGGAFYGYTF.

This clonotype was observed many times. This chain links TRBV2 with TRBJ2-7; 9 nucleotides agree with TRBD1. The V segment lost 7 bases and the J segment 4 bases; nucleotides outside the gene matches: 2. The CDR3 covers 12 residues. From germline, CDR1 is SNHLY and CDR2 FYNNEI. CDR3 sequence: CASTGTGYEQYV. The CDR3 DNA reads TGTGCCAGCACCGGGACAGGGTACGAGCAGTACGTC.